The 26 T cell receptor beta chains listed next were all sequenced from one sample in a study of control samples from healthy donors and cancer patients. The table came from immunoSEQ multiplex PCR; TCRdb's copy has only in-frame clones and leaves some out. The sample has approximately 110,000 clones, 91% seen once. The sample taken for sequencing was blood. Receptors were obtained from a woman younger than 35 in good health.

The V and J genes are TRBV9 and TRBJ2-1; 8 bases align to TRBD1. The CDR3 consists of 15 residues. The germline gives CDR1 SGDLS, CDR2 YYNGEE. V shed 0 bases and J 5 bases; nucleotides not matched to a gene: 4. This CDR3 is CASSVVAGGNNEQFF. CDR3 sequence (DNA): TGTGCCAGCAGCGTAGTAGCAGGGGGCAACAATGAGCAGTTCTTC. The variable domain in full, with the rest retrieved from reference TRBV9 and TRBJ2-1, is DSGVTQTPKHLITATGQRVTLRCSPRSGDLSVYWYQQSLDQGLQFLIQYYNGEERAKGNILERFSAQQFPDLHSELNLSSLELGDSALYFCASSVVAGGNNEQFFGPGTRLTVL.

The V call is TRBV30, the J call TRBJ1-2; 7 bases align to TRBD1. From germline, CDR1 is GTSNPN and CDR2 SVGIG (reference sequence). CDR3 length: 13 residues. V lost 0 bases to trimming and J lost 7 bases; unmatched junction nucleotides: 5. CDR3 loop: CAWSVRGHSGYTF. Written as DNA, the CDR3 is TGTGCCTGGAGTGTGAGGGGGCACAGTGGCTACACCTTC.

J is TRBJ2-7 and V is TRBV5-1; D gene uncertain. The germline V gene has CDR1 SGHRS and CDR2 YFSETQ. Trimming removed 0 bases from V and 1 base from J, with 11 bases in between. The CDR3 length is 15 residues. CDR3 nucleotide sequence: TGCGCCAGCAGCTTGGACTGGGCTTTATCCTACGAGCAGTACTTC. As protein: CASSLDWALSYEQYF.

The V gene is TRBV28, the J gene TRBJ2-1; the match to TRBD1 covers 10 bases. Germline CDR1 MDHEN, CDR2 SYDVKM. The CDR3 totals 15 residues. The V segment lost 3 bases and the J segment 7 bases; nucleotides outside the gene matches: 6. CDR3 loop: CASSFWDRGRNEQFF. CDR3 nucleotide sequence: TGTGCCAGCAGTTTTTGGGACAGGGGTAGAAATGAGCAGTTCTTC. Supplemented by reference TRBV28 and TRBJ2-1, the full variable domain reads DVKVTQSSRYLVKRTGEKVFLECVQDMDHENMFWYRQDPGLGLRLIYFSYDVKMKEKGDIPEGYSVSREKKERFSLILESASTNQTSMYLCASSFWDRGRNEQFFGPGTRLTVL.

The DNA for the CDR3 is TGTGCCAGCAGCTTCCAGGGCAATGAGCAGTTCTTC. Translation: CASSFQGNEQFF. This sequence joins TRBV7-9 and TRBJ2-1; TRBD1 is a possible D gene (5 bases). Trimming removed 3 bases at V and 6 bases at J, with 6 bases between. The V gene's germline CDR1 is SEHNR and CDR2 FQNEAQ (reference sequence). CDR3 length: 12 residues.

V usage is TRBV10-3 and J usage is TRBJ2-7; TRBD2 might be the D (6 bases). From germline, CDR1 is ENHRY and CDR2 SYGVKD. The CDR3 is 14 residues long. The V end was cut by 4 bases, the J end by 2 bases, with 12 bases between. The CDR3 DNA reads as TGTGCCATCAGTGCAAGCGGGCCCACCTACGAGCAGTACTTC. Protein: CAISASGPTYEQYF.

This sequence joins TRBV28 and TRBJ2-4; 10 bases agree with TRBD2. Germline trimming cut 6 bases from V and 0 bases from J; bases unmatched to any gene: 5. Germline lookup yields CDR1 MDHEN and CDR2 SYDVKM. This CDR3 has 16 amino acids. The CDR3 reads CASRESSGRAKNIQYF. The CDR3 nucleotides read TGTGCCAGCAGGGAATCTAGCGGGAGAGCCAAAAACATTCAGTACTTC.

This clone was detected only a few times. The rearrangement joins TRBV21-1 to TRBJ1-5. TRBV21-1 is shown as a pseudogene. CDR3 length equals 18 residues. As DNA, the CDR3 is TGTGCCAGCAGCAAATTTCTTTATGGGGGGCATAGCAATCAGCCCCAGCATTTT. It yields the protein CASSKFLYGGHSNQPQHF.

This chain connects TRBV5-1 to TRBJ2-1; TRBD1 might be the D (5 bases). CDR1 is SGHRS and CDR2 is YFSETQ in the germline V gene. Trimming left V 0 bases short and J 4 bases short, with 11 bases between. This CDR3 is built from 15 residues. This chain's CDR3 is CASSLGGRGYNEQFF. The CDR3 DNA reads TGCGCCAGCAGCTTGGGAGGTAGGGGATACAATGAGCAGTTCTTC.

The rearrangement links TRBV9 to TRBJ2-3; 12 nucleotides align to TRBD2. Germline V gene sequence: CDR1 SGDLS, CDR2 YYNGEE. After removal of 7 bases from V and 4 bases from J, the junction contained 7 bases not matched to a gene. This CDR3 region has 15 residues. CDR3 nucleotides: TGTGCCAGCGGAACTAGCGGGAGGTCTCCAGATACGCAGTATTTT. Amino acids: CASGTSGRSPDTQYF. Based on the CDR3 plus reference TRBV9 and TRBJ2-3, the full variable domain is DSGVTQTPKHLITATGQRVTLRCSPRSGDLSVYWYQQSLDQGLQFLIQYYNGEERAKGNILERFSAQQFPDLHSELNLSSLELGDSALYFCASGTSGRSPDTQYFGPGTRLTVL.

The rearrangement links TRBV19 to TRBJ1-6; 8 bases fit TRBD1. V was clipped by 5 bases and J by 10 bases; unmatched bases: 4. CDR3 length equals 13 residues. CDR1 and CDR2 from the germline V gene are LNHDA and SQIVND (reference sequence). CDR3 region: CASSEGTGSPLHF. The CDR3 DNA follows: TGTGCCAGTAGTGAAGGGACAGGCTCACCCCTCCACTTT.

V is TRBV5-4 and J is TRBJ2-7, with 8 bases that match TRBD2. The trim removed 1 base at V and 2 bases at J, leaving 5 bases unmatched. This CDR3 spans 15 amino acids. The germline V gene encodes CDR1 SGHNT and CDR2 YYREEE (reference sequence). CDR3 residues: CASSLFRSGAYEQYF. Written as DNA, the CDR3 is TGTGCCAGCAGCTTGTTTCGTAGCGGGGCCTACGAGCAGTACTTC. Based on the CDR3 plus reference TRBV5-4 and TRBJ2-7, the full variable domain is ETGVTQSPTHLIKTRGQQVTLRCSSQSGHNTVSWYQQALGQGPQFIFQYYREEENGRGNFPPRFSGLQFPNYSSELNVNALELDDSALYLCASSLFRSGAYEQYFGPGTRLTVT.

This clone came up once. The V gene is TRBV7-3, the J gene TRBJ2-2, with D uncertain. Looked up from germline, CDR1 is SGHTA and CDR2 is FQGTGA. The germline V and J ends were trimmed by 4 bases and 8 bases, with 8 bases remaining between them. This CDR3 region has 12 residues. The CDR3 spells CASSSPMGELFF. CDR3 DNA: TGTGCCAGCAGCTCCCCCATGGGGGAGCTGTTTTTT.

This sequence joins TRBV5-1 and TRBJ2-2; D might be TRBD2 (6 bases). Germline CDR1 is SGHRS and CDR2 is YFSETQ. V lost 3 bases, J lost 2 bases, and 11 bases lay in between. The CDR3 contains 15 residues. Here the CDR3 DNA reads TGCGCCAGCAGCTCCATCGGGGGAAACACCGGGGAGCTGTTTTTT. As protein: CASSSIGGNTGELFF.

The V call is TRBV28, the J call TRBJ2-7; D is unresolved. With 3 bases removed from V and 3 bases from J, the gap between germline ends came to 15 bases. Germline-derived CDR1 and CDR2 are MDHEN and SYDVKM. The CDR3 runs 15 residues. CDR3 sequence: CASSFEPHALYEQYF. Written as DNA, the CDR3 is TGTGCCAGCAGTTTCGAACCCCATGCCCTCTACGAGCAGTACTTC.

V and J are TRBV12-3 or TRBV12-4 and TRBJ2-1; D is uncertain. CDR3 length: 11 residues. V gave up 3 bases and J gave up 13 bases, with 10 bases separating them. As DNA, the CDR3 is TGTGCCAGCAGTTTTGGCTACGATCAGTTCTTC. Translation: CASSFGYDQFF.

As regards this clone: Other nucleotide sequences from this sample produce the same CDR3. V is TRBV28 and J is TRBJ2-7; no definite D call. The length of the CDR3 is 13 residues. V lost 5 bases, J lost 6 bases, and 14 bases lay in between. Germline V gene data show CDR1 as MDHEN and CDR2 as SYDVKM. The CDR3 DNA reads TGTGCCAGCAGTGCGTCTGTTCCCCGCGAGCAGTACTTC. Translation gives CASSASVPREQYF.

V and J are TRBV9 and TRBJ2-3; D possibly uses TRBD1 or TRBD2 (6 bases each). Germline CDR1 is SGDLS and CDR2 is YYNGEE. The CDR3 runs 15 residues. V was cut by 0 bases and J by 3 bases, with 11 bases left in between. Here the CDR3 DNA reads TGTGCCAGCAGCGTAGCAGGGGCGGGGACAGATACGCAGTATTTT. Encoded protein: CASSVAGAGTDTQYF.

The genes are TRBV28 and TRBJ1-3; possible D gene TRBD1, 5 bases. Trimming removed 6 bases at V and 3 bases at J, with 27 bases between. Per germline, CDR1 MDHEN and CDR2 SYDVKM. The CDR3 is 19 residues long. CDR3 sequence: CASSYAQVGVDSSGNTIYF. DNA of the CDR3: TGTGCCAGCAGCTACGCACAGGTGGGGGTGGACTCTAGTGGAAACACCATATATTTT.

This clone has just one count. This sequence joins TRBV7-9 and TRBJ2-5; D call uncertain. The CDR3 runs 16 residues. The germline CDR1 and CDR2 sequences are SEHNR and FQNEAQ (reference sequence). The V and J ends lost 3 bases and 1 base respectively, with 15 bases between them. Here the CDR3 reads CASSFPTNRIQETQYF. CDR3 DNA: TGTGCCAGCAGCTTCCCCACGAATCGGATCCAAGAGACCCAGTACTTC.

The chain uses TRBV2 and TRBJ2-3; no clear D gene. Trimming stripped 6 bases from V and 4 bases from J, with 8 bases between. The CDR3 has 12 residues. The V gene's germline CDR1 is SNHLY and CDR2 FYNNEI. This CDR3 reads CASRGWADTQYF. For the CDR3, the DNA is TGTGCCAGCAGGGGGTGGGCAGATACGCAGTATTTT.

This chain links TRBV4-2 with TRBJ2-7; D is perhaps TRBD1 or TRBD2 (5 bases each). V lost 4 bases and J 0 bases, leaving 13 bases between the germline ends. The CDR3 totals 15 residues. Germline V gives CDR1 LGHNA, CDR2 YNFKEQ. CDR3 DNA: TGTGCCAGCAGCCGCAACCGGGACGACTCCTACGAGCAGTACTTC. Its protein is CASSRNRDDSYEQYF.

This chain joins TRBV27 and TRBJ1-2; tentative D call: TRBD1 (6 bases). The length of the CDR3 is 13 residues. The V gene's germline CDR1 is MNHEY and CDR2 SMNVEV (reference sequence). V lost 11 bases to trimming and J lost 2 bases, with 15 bases between them. As DNA, the CDR3 is TGTGCCTCCGGACGGGGGGCGAACTATGGCTACACCTTC. This gives the protein CASGRGANYGYTF.

This clone was observed once. The J gene is TRBJ2-3, the V gene TRBV9, with D hard to call. CDR1 and CDR2 (germline): SGDLS, YYNGEE. The CDR3 covers 15 residues. V was pared by 0 bases and J by 4 bases, with 12 bases between. As DNA, the CDR3 is TGTGCCAGCAGCGTAGGAGGAGTGTCCTCAGATACGCAGTATTTT. Its translation: CASSVGGVSSDTQYF.

The CDR3 DNA follows: TGCGCCAGCAGCCAAGATCGCGGGAGATACAATGAGCAGTTCTTC. Protein product: CASSQDRGRYNEQFF. The chain joins TRBV4-3 to TRBJ2-1; 7 nucleotides agree with TRBD2. With V trimmed by 0 bases and J by 4 bases, 3 bases remained unmatched. The CDR3 consists of 15 residues. Germline V gene sequence: CDR1 LGHNA, CDR2 YSLEER.

The chain has TRBV28 and TRBJ2-1, with D perhaps matching TRBD1 (6 bases). Trimming cost V 5 bases and J 10 bases, with 12 bases left between them. The CDR3 has 12 amino acids. CDR1 and CDR2 (germline): MDHEN, SYDVKM. The CDR3 sequence: CASSGGTGEQFF. The DNA of the CDR3 is TGTGCCAGCAGTGGGGGTACAGGGGAGCAGTTCTTC.